This T cell receptor beta chain originates from a study of blood T cell repertoires in COVID-19. For the study at large: Sample material is recorded as cDNA or gDNA derived from T cells, B-cell-depleted T cells, or PBMCs.

V dropped 7 bases and J dropped 7; count of bases not matched to a gene: 7. The germline gives CDR1 SGHRS, CDR2 YFSETQ. This CDR3 contains 14 residues. Participants were aged about 18 to 95 years, lived in 25 or so US areas, and enrolled virtually. Under the authors' procedure: By means of reference gene primer amplification, nucleated cell counts were estimated. Using immunoSEQ multiplex PCR, the repertoire was profiled, and TCRdb retains in-frame clones only, with some absent. That table gives V, J and clone size, and the DNA gave D and trimming. The sample records under 300,000 clones, roughly 88% being singletons.

This clonotype was obtained from a middle-aged woman who had been exposed to COVID-19. The chain has TRBV5-1 and TRBJ1-6; 8 positions match TRBD1. Sequenced: PBMCs or T cells enriched from blood (not recorded which). The CDR3 coding sequence is TGCGCCAGCCGCCAGGGACAGGAGAATTCACCCCTCCACTTT. It translates to CASRQGQENSPLHF.